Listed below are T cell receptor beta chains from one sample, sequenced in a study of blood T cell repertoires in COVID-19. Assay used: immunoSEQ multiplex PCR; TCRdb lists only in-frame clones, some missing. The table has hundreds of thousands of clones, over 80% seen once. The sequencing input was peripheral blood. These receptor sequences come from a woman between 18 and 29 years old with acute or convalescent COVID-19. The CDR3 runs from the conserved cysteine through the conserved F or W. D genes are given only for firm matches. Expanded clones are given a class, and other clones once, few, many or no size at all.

cdr3_nt: TGTGCCAGCAGTCCGGACTTTTCCAGGAGTTCACCCCTCCACTTT
cdr3_aa: CASSPDFSRSSPLHF
v_call: TRBV6-6
clone_size: few
cdr3_length: 15
j_call: TRBJ1-6
d_call: -

cdr3_nt: TGCGCCAGCACTCACTTGGGGGCAGGCGGTTATGGCTACACCTTC
cdr3_aa: CASTHLGAGGYGYTF
v_call: TRBV23-1
clone_size: once
cdr3_length: 15
j_call: TRBJ1-2
d_call: -

cdr3_nt: TGCGCCAGCAGCCAAGATGTAGCGGCAGGGGGAATGTACACCGGGGAGCTGTTTTTT
cdr3_aa: CASSQDVAAGGMYTGELFF
v_call: TRBV4-3
clone_size: -
cdr3_length: 19
j_call: TRBJ2-2
d_call: -

cdr3_nt: TGTGCCAGCTCACCAATGGGACAGGACGAGCAGTACTTC
cdr3_aa: CASSPMGQDEQYF
v_call: TRBV18
clone_size: once
cdr3_length: 13
j_call: TRBJ2-7
d_call: TRBD1

cdr3_nt: TGTGCCAGCCACAGGGGGGGTGTGGCTGAAGCTTTCTTT
cdr3_aa: CASHRGGVAEAFF
v_call: TRBV19
clone_size: -
cdr3_length: 13
j_call: TRBJ1-1
d_call: TRBD1

cdr3_nt: TGTGCCAGCAGTGAAGAGGGACAGGGGGCCTACGAGCAGTACTTC
cdr3_aa: CASSEEGQGAYEQYF
v_call: TRBV6-1
clone_size: -
cdr3_length: 15
j_call: TRBJ2-7
d_call: TRBD1

cdr3_nt: TGTGCCAGCAGCTTACGGGCAAGACAACGGGGTTATAATTCACCCCTCCACTTT
cdr3_aa: CASSLRARQRGYNSPLHF
v_call: TRBV7-2
clone_size: -
cdr3_length: 18
j_call: TRBJ1-6
d_call: -

cdr3_nt: TGCGCCAGCAGCCAAGTAGTCGGTCAGCCCCAGCATTTT
cdr3_aa: CASSQVVGQPQHF
v_call: TRBV4-1
clone_size: few
cdr3_length: 13
j_call: TRBJ1-5
d_call: -

cdr3_nt: TGCGCCAGCAGCCAAGATCTGGGACAGGGCTCGACTGAAGCTTTCTTT
cdr3_aa: CASSQDLGQGSTEAFF
v_call: TRBV4-3
clone_size: -
cdr3_length: 16
j_call: TRBJ1-1
d_call: TRBD1

cdr3_nt: TGCGCCAGCAGCTTGAAGGGGGGGCAGTCTGATACGCAGTATTTT
cdr3_aa: CASSLKGGQSDTQYF
v_call: TRBV5-1
clone_size: -
cdr3_length: 15
j_call: TRBJ2-3
d_call: -

cdr3_nt: TGTGCCAGCAGCCCAGGACAGGTTTTTTACTATGGCTACACCTTC
cdr3_aa: CASSPGQVFYYGYTF
v_call: TRBV28
clone_size: -
cdr3_length: 15
j_call: TRBJ1-2
d_call: TRBD1

cdr3_nt: TGCGCCAGCAGCCAAGATCGACAGACCGGGGAGCTGTTTTTT
cdr3_aa: CASSQDRQTGELFF
v_call: TRBV4-1
clone_size: -
cdr3_length: 14
j_call: TRBJ2-2
d_call: -

cdr3_nt: TGTGCCAGCAGTTTAGGGCCAGGGGTAGGGGGGAACACTGAAGCTTTCTTT
cdr3_aa: CASSLGPGVGGNTEAFF
v_call: TRBV27
clone_size: -
cdr3_length: 17
j_call: TRBJ1-1
d_call: -

cdr3_nt: TGTGCCAGCAGTAACGATCCTAGCAATGGCTACACCTTC
cdr3_aa: CASSNDPSNGYTF
v_call: TRBV6-4
clone_size: -
cdr3_length: 13
j_call: TRBJ1-2
d_call: -

cdr3_nt: TGTGCCAGCAGCCGAGGACTAGCGACAGATACGCAGTATTTT
cdr3_aa: CASSRGLATDTQYF
v_call: TRBV14
clone_size: -
cdr3_length: 14
j_call: TRBJ2-3
d_call: TRBD2

cdr3_nt: TGTGCCAGCAGTTTATTGGGCAGCAACACTGAAGCTTTCTTT
cdr3_aa: CASSLLGSNTEAFF
v_call: TRBV27
clone_size: -
cdr3_length: 14
j_call: TRBJ1-1
d_call: -

cdr3_nt: TGCGCCAGCAGCTACCCCGGGACAAACGAGCAGTACTTC
cdr3_aa: CASSYPGTNEQYF
v_call: TRBV5-1
clone_size: -
cdr3_length: 13
j_call: TRBJ2-7
d_call: -

cdr3_nt: TGTGCCAGTAGTCCCACAGGGATCGGGTCCTACGAGCAGTACTTC
cdr3_aa: CASSPTGIGSYEQYF
v_call: TRBV19
clone_size: once
cdr3_length: 15
j_call: TRBJ2-7
d_call: -

cdr3_nt: TGTGCCAGCAGTTTTGGCCGATACACTGAAGCTTTCTTT
cdr3_aa: CASSFGRYTEAFF
v_call: TRBV27
clone_size: -
cdr3_length: 13
j_call: TRBJ1-1
d_call: -

cdr3_nt: TGCAGCGTCCTCGGGGGGATGGGCTATGAGCAGTTCTTC
cdr3_aa: CSVLGGMGYEQFF
v_call: TRBV29-1
clone_size: -
cdr3_length: 13
j_call: TRBJ2-1
d_call: TRBD2

cdr3_nt: TGTGCCATCAGTGGGACAGATAGCTATGGCTACACCTTC
cdr3_aa: CAISGTDSYGYTF
v_call: TRBV10-3
clone_size: -
cdr3_length: 13
j_call: TRBJ1-2
d_call: -

cdr3_nt: TGTGCCAGCAGTGAAATCGGTTTGGGCAGGGGTGAGCAGTACTTC
cdr3_aa: CASSEIGLGRGEQYF
v_call: TRBV6-1
clone_size: once
cdr3_length: 15
j_call: TRBJ2-7
d_call: -

cdr3_nt: TGTGCCTGGAGTCCGGGAAGCAATCAGCCCCAGCATTTT
cdr3_aa: CAWSPGSNQPQHF
v_call: TRBV30
clone_size: -
cdr3_length: 13
j_call: TRBJ1-5
d_call: -

cdr3_nt: TGCGCCAGCAGCTTGGGTGGGGAGAACTATGGCTACACCTTC
cdr3_aa: CASSLGGENYGYTF
v_call: TRBV5-1
clone_size: -
cdr3_length: 14
j_call: TRBJ1-2
d_call: -

cdr3_nt: TGCAGCGCCGACAGGGTTAAGCCCTTC
cdr3_aa: CSADRVKPF
v_call: TRBV29-1
clone_size: -
cdr3_length: 9
j_call: TRBJ1-2
d_call: TRBD1

cdr3_nt: TGTGCCAGCAGCTTGGCCTATGGAGGGGAAGGGGGCACAGATACGCAGTATTTT
cdr3_aa: CASSLAYGGEGGTDTQYF
v_call: TRBV5-6
clone_size: -
cdr3_length: 18
j_call: TRBJ2-3
d_call: -

cdr3_nt: TGTGCCAGTAGTAAGGAAGGGGGCCCGAACACCGGGGAGCTGTTTTTT
cdr3_aa: CASSKEGGPNTGELFF
v_call: TRBV19
clone_size: -
cdr3_length: 16
j_call: TRBJ2-2
d_call: TRBD1

cdr3_nt: TGTGCCAGCAGCTCCAACAGGGGGGGATCGGGTGAAGCTTTCTTT
cdr3_aa: CASSSNRGGSGEAFF
v_call: TRBV11-2
clone_size: -
cdr3_length: 15
j_call: TRBJ1-1
d_call: TRBD1

cdr3_nt: TGTGCCAGCAGCCAAGGACAGGGGAACTATGGCTACACCTTC
cdr3_aa: CASSQGQGNYGYTF
v_call: TRBV14
clone_size: -
cdr3_length: 14
j_call: TRBJ1-2
d_call: TRBD1

cdr3_nt: TGTGCCAGCTGTGGAGGGGGCGTGGGGAACGAGCAGTACTTC
cdr3_aa: CASCGGGVGNEQYF
v_call: TRBV2
clone_size: once
cdr3_length: 14
j_call: TRBJ2-7
d_call: -

cdr3_nt: TGTGCCAGTAGGGGGACAGGGAACACTGAAGCTTTCTTT
cdr3_aa: CASRGTGNTEAFF
v_call: TRBV19
clone_size: -
cdr3_length: 13
j_call: TRBJ1-1
d_call: TRBD1

cdr3_nt: TGTGCCAGCAGTGACGGAGGGCAGGGGGACACCGGGGAGCTGTTTTTT
cdr3_aa: CASSDGGQGDTGELFF
v_call: TRBV6-4
clone_size: -
cdr3_length: 16
j_call: TRBJ2-2
d_call: -

cdr3_nt: TGCGCCAGCAGCCAAGGTACAGGACGGAGAATGAACACTGAAGCTTTCTTT
cdr3_aa: CASSQGTGRRMNTEAFF
v_call: TRBV4-1
clone_size: once
cdr3_length: 17
j_call: TRBJ1-1
d_call: -

cdr3_nt: TGTGCCAGCAGTTTAACGACTAGCGGGGATCCTTACAATGAGCAGTTCTTC
cdr3_aa: CASSLTTSGDPYNEQFF
v_call: TRBV27
clone_size: -
cdr3_length: 17
j_call: TRBJ2-1
d_call: TRBD2

cdr3_nt: TGCGCCAGCAGCCTCCCCGGGACAGCTACGGAGAAGTACTTC
cdr3_aa: CASSLPGTATEKYF
v_call: TRBV4-1
clone_size: -
cdr3_length: 14
j_call: TRBJ2-7
d_call: TRBD1

cdr3_nt: TGTGCCAGCAGCGCCCGGGACAGGGGGGATTACGAGCAGTACTTC
cdr3_aa: CASSARDRGDYEQYF
v_call: TRBV9
clone_size: -
cdr3_length: 15
j_call: TRBJ2-7
d_call: TRBD1

cdr3_nt: TGTGCCAGCAGCTTGGGTCAGGGCGGGACCCAGTACTTC
cdr3_aa: CASSLGQGGTQYF
v_call: TRBV11-2
clone_size: -
cdr3_length: 13
j_call: TRBJ2-5
d_call: -

cdr3_nt: TGTGCCAGCAGCTTAGCGTTACGGGTCCTCCACTTT
cdr3_aa: CASSLALRVLHF
v_call: TRBV7-2
clone_size: -
cdr3_length: 12
j_call: TRBJ1-6
d_call: -

cdr3_nt: TGCGCCAGCAGCCAAGTCTCAATAGGGGAAACTGAAGCTTTCTTT
cdr3_aa: CASSQVSIGETEAFF
v_call: TRBV4-3
clone_size: once
cdr3_length: 15
j_call: TRBJ1-1
d_call: -

cdr3_nt: TGTGCCAGCAGTTACTCACGGGGTTATCAGCCCCAGCATTTT
cdr3_aa: CASSYSRGYQPQHF
v_call: TRBV6-5
clone_size: -
cdr3_length: 14
j_call: TRBJ1-5
d_call: -

cdr3_nt: TGTGCCAGTACCTACAGGGGGGCCTACAATGAGCAGTTCTTC
cdr3_aa: CASTYRGAYNEQFF
v_call: TRBV19
clone_size: -
cdr3_length: 14
j_call: TRBJ2-1
d_call: TRBD1

cdr3_nt: TGTGCCAGCGGAAGTTCCGGGACTAGCGGGGGGGCCTATGTCCATGAGCAGTTCTTC
cdr3_aa: CASGSSGTSGGAYVHEQFF
v_call: TRBV2
clone_size: -
cdr3_length: 19
j_call: TRBJ2-1
d_call: TRBD2

cdr3_nt: TGTGCCAGCAGTCCAGGGACAGGGGGCCCCCCCTACGAGCAGTACTTC
cdr3_aa: CASSPGTGGPPYEQYF
v_call: TRBV6-2/TRBV6-3
clone_size: once
cdr3_length: 16
j_call: TRBJ2-7
d_call: TRBD1

cdr3_nt: TGTGCCAGCAGCGCGACGTCCGAGGGAACCGGGGAGCTGTTTTTT
cdr3_aa: CASSATSEGTGELFF
v_call: TRBV6-5
clone_size: -
cdr3_length: 15
j_call: TRBJ2-2
d_call: -